The 9 T cell receptor beta chains given below trace back to one sample, sequenced in a study of cytomegalovirus exposure and HLA in healthy donors. The PCR made use of 60 Vbeta and 13 Jbeta primers. The protocol was immunoSEQ multiplex PCR, while the TCRdb copy is restricted to in-frame clones and leaves out a portion. The sample lists over 150,000 clones, over 75% occurring once. Sequences were obtained from PBMCs. These receptors all come from a woman aged 25-40 years in good health and CMV-seronegative.

The CDR3 loop is CASKLTSHGGFDEQFF. The CDR3 bases are TGTGCCAGCAAGCTTACTTCCCACGGCGGGTTCGATGAGCAGTTCTTC. The chain uses TRBV28 and TRBJ2-1, with a tentative D call TRBD2 (5 bases). This CDR3 comprises 16 residues. Per germline, CDR1 MDHEN and CDR2 SYDVKM. With 7 bases removed from V and 8 bases from J, the gap between germline ends came to 24 bases.

This clone was observed once. This sequence joins TRBV29-1 and TRBJ1-5; 10 nucleotides match TRBD1. Germline V gives CDR1 SQVTM, CDR2 ANQGSEA. The junction had 5 bases not matched to a gene; V was cut back by 4 bases and J by 5 bases. The CDR3 consists of 14 residues. CDR3 DNA sequence: TGCAGCGTTGTCCGACAGGGGGCACATCAGCCCCAGCATTTT. This encodes CSVVRQGAHQPQHF.

V is TRBV7-9 and J is TRBJ1-2; weak D call: TRBD1 (5 bases). The CDR3 totals 16 residues. The germline CDR1 and CDR2 sequences are SEHNR and FQNEAQ (reference sequence). Trimming took 2 bases from V and 6 from J, leaving 19 bases between them. CDR3 in DNA: TGTGCCAGCAGCTTAAATGGGGCAAGGCCTTCTCATGGCTACACCTTC. Its translation: CASSLNGARPSHGYTF.

V gene TRBV29-1 combines with J gene TRBJ2-7; TRBD1 matches 7 bases. The V gene end was trimmed by 7 bases and the J gene end by 0 bases; junction bases not matched to a gene: 6. This CDR3 has 13 amino acids. Germline loops: CDR1 SQVTM, CDR2 ANQGSEA. CDR3 loop: CSGAGGSSYEQYF. The CDR3 DNA follows: TGCAGCGGGGCAGGGGGAAGCTCCTACGAGCAGTACTTC.

This clone was seen a few times. This rearrangement joins TRBV28 to TRBJ1-5; TRBD1 might be the D (5 bases). The CDR3 is made up of 15 amino acids. V was clipped by 5 bases and J by 2 bases, with 13 bases between them. CDR1 is MDHEN and CDR2 is SYDVKM in the germline V gene. The chain's CDR3 is CASSLLRGRNQPQHF. CDR3 DNA: TGTGCCAGCAGTCTCTTGCGGGGACGCAATCAGCCCCAGCATTTT.

V and J are TRBV27 and TRBJ1-3; 7 nucleotides match TRBD1. There are 17 residues in the CDR3. Germline CDR1 reads MNHEY; CDR2 reads SMNVEV (reference sequence). V trimming: 2 bases; J trimming: 0 bases; junction bases outside the gene matches: 7. In nucleotides, the CDR3 is TGTGCCAGCAGTTTAGCCCCAGGGGGGATCTCTGGAAACACCATATATTTT. Translation: CASSLAPGGISGNTIYF.

The chain joins TRBV5-1 to TRBJ2-7; 8 positions match TRBD1. CDR3 size: 16 residues. The germline CDR1 and CDR2 sequences are SGHRS and YFSETQ. Trimming took 0 bases from V and 2 from J; bases not matched to a gene: 7. CDR3 DNA: TGCGCCAGCAGCTTGGACCCGCAGGGGGCAGCCTACGAGCAGTACTTC. Protein: CASSLDPQGAAYEQYF.

The chain uses TRBV2 and TRBJ2-2; TRBD2 matches 11 bases. The CDR3 is 18 amino acids. V gave up 2 bases and J gave up 0 bases; unmatched junction bases: 5. The V gene's germline CDR1 is SNHLY and CDR2 FYNNEI. The CDR3 nucleotides are TGTGCCAGCAGTGAATGGCTAGCGGGGGGTTCGAACACCGGGGAGCTGTTTTTT. This gives the protein CASSEWLAGGSNTGELFF.

The rearrangement joins TRBV9 to TRBJ2-3; TRBD2 is a possible D gene (6 bases). Germline V gives CDR1 SGDLS, CDR2 YYNGEE. The CDR3 totals 15 residues. Trimming removed 4 bases from V and 4 bases from J, with 16 bases in between. DNA of the CDR3: TGTGCCAGCAGCTCGGGAGCCCGAGGCGCAGATACGCAGTATTTT. Its translation is CASSSGARGADTQYF. The whole variable domain, remainder taken from reference TRBV9 and TRBJ2-3, is DSGVTQTPKHLITATGQRVTLRCSPRSGDLSVYWYQQSLDQGLQFLIQYYNGEERAKGNILERFSAQQFPDLHSELNLSSLELGDSALYFCASSSGARGADTQYFGPGTRLTVL.